These 20 T cell receptor beta chains originate from one sample sequenced in a study of T-cell reconstitution after alpha-beta-depleted transplantation in children. Unique molecular identifiers were built into the TCRbeta library. TCRdb re-called the PCR reads with MiXCR, one entry per CDR3 protein. The sample lists some 240,000 distinct CDR3 sequences, 9.7% occurring once. The sequences come from PBMCs from the stem cell graft donor, collected from the stem cell graft. These receptors came from a human donor who donated a stem cell graft to a child with SCID.

This clonotype has at least ten counts. The chain employs TRBV20-1 and TRBJ2-1; D unresolved. Germline assignment: CDR1 DFQATT and CDR2 SNEGSKA (reference sequence). The V end was cut by 7 bases, the J end by 10 bases, with 11 bases between. This CDR3 contains 10 residues. The CDR3 coding sequence is TGCAGTGTCCAACAAACCGAGCAGTTCTTC. Translating it yields CSVQQTEQFF.

The gene calls are TRBV20-1 and TRBJ1-1, with TRBD1 matching 8 bases. This CDR3 contains 13 residues. Germline V gene lookup returns CDR1 DFQATT and CDR2 SNEGSKA (reference sequence). With V trimmed by 3 bases and J by 6 bases, 6 bases remained unmatched. The CDR3 nucleotides are TGCAGTGCTAGGAGTCAGGGGGCGCCTGAAGCTTTCTTT. Residues: CSARSQGAPEAFF.

This clonotype was counted ten times or more. The V call is TRBV12-3 or TRBV12-4, the J call TRBJ1-1; 7 nucleotides line up with TRBD1. This CDR3 is 11 amino acids long. With V trimmed by 3 bases and J by 10 bases, 2 bases remained unmatched. The CDR3 region is CASSLTGRAFF. CDR3 sequence (DNA): TGTGCCAGCAGTTTGACAGGGCGAGCTTTCTTT.

This clonotype was seen many times. This chain joins TRBV5-5 and TRBJ1-2, with D maybe TRBD1 (6 bases). Trimming stripped 0 bases from V and 7 bases from J, with 13 bases between. The CDR3 sequence is 14 residues long. Germline CDR1 is SGHKS and CDR2 is YYEKEE (reference sequence). CDR3 nucleotide sequence: TGTGCCAGCAGCTTGGGAGCTGGGGGCTCTGGCTACACCTTC. Amino acids: CASSLGAGGSGYTF.

This clonotype was seen many times. V and J are TRBV5-1 and TRBJ2-5, with a tentative D call TRBD2 (5 bases). V was trimmed by 0 bases and J by 2 bases, leaving 14 bases between them. The CDR3 covers 16 residues. From germline, CDR1 is SGHRS and CDR2 YFSETQ. The CDR3: CASSLDLIRGQETQYF. CDR3 coding DNA: TGCGCCAGCAGCTTGGATCTGATCCGGGGACAAGAGACCCAGTACTTC.

There are many counts of this clonotype. V gene TRBV20-1 combines with J gene TRBJ2-3; TRBD2 matches at 12 bases. Trimming removed 6 bases from V and 5 bases from J; junction bases left unmatched: 12. The CDR3 sequence is 16 residues long. In germline, CDR1 is DFQATT, CDR2 SNEGSKA (reference sequence). Here the CDR3 DNA reads TGCAGTGCCGGCCCGCCTAGCGGGGGGGGTATAGATACGCAGTATTTT. Amino acids: CSAGPPSGGGIDTQYF.

This clonotype came up many times. The rearrangement links TRBV4-1 to TRBJ1-5; D gene uncertain. V was pared by 1 base and J by 0 bases, with 13 bases between. The CDR3 runs 17 residues. Germline V gene sequence: CDR1 MGHRA, CDR2 YSYEKL. CDR3 amino acids: CASSQGGLPGSNQPQHF. CDR3 nucleotides: TGCGCCAGCAGCCAAGGCGGACTTCCGGGTAGCAATCAGCCCCAGCATTTT.

This clonotype was found a few times. This rearrangement joins TRBV15 to TRBJ2-3, with D hard to call. The CDR3 spans 12 residues. V lost 1 base, J lost 6 bases, and 5 bases lay in between. Germline CDR1 and CDR2: LNHNV and YYDKDF (reference sequence). This CDR3 is CATSRATDTQYF. The CDR3 DNA is TGTGCCACCAGCAGAGCAACGGATACGCAGTATTTT.

There are many counts of this clonotype. The chain combines TRBV7-9 with TRBJ2-5, with D unclear. CDR3 size: 13 residues. CDR1 SEHNR and CDR2 FQNEAQ come from the germline V gene (reference sequence). The ends were cut back, 5 bases at V and 5 bases at J, with 12 bases in the middle. The CDR3 reads CASSPPRRETQYF. CDR3 DNA: TGTGCCAGCAGCCCACCAAGGCGGGAGACCCAGTACTTC.

This clonotype appeared many times. V gene TRBV12-3 or TRBV12-4 combines with J gene TRBJ2-6; no reliable D call. The CDR3 length is 12 residues. V shed 5 bases and J shed 12 bases, with 11 bases lying between them. In nucleotides, the CDR3 is TGTGCCAGCAGTCCGACGTGGGGCGTCCTGACTTTC. Residues: CASSPTWGVLTF.

This clonotype was detected many times. CDR3 protein: CASSSLARKTQYF. The CDR3 coding sequence is TGTGCCAGCAGCTCCCTAGCGAGGAAGACCCAGTACTTC. This chain uses TRBV3-1 with TRBJ2-5, with TRBD2 as a possible D gene (6 bases). This CDR3 comprises 13 residues. Trimming shortened V by 5 bases and J by 6 bases, and 13 bases separated the two germline ends. Germline-derived CDR1 and CDR2 are LGHDT and YNNKEL (reference sequence).

This clonotype was seen many times. DNA of the CDR3: TGCAGTGCTTCAGGGTATAGCAATCAGCCCCAGCATTTT. It encodes CSASGYSNQPQHF. The chain uses TRBV20-1 and TRBJ1-5, with D possibly TRBD1 on 5 matching bases. Germline loops: CDR1 DFQATT, CDR2 SNEGSKA (reference sequence). This CDR3 is built from 13 residues. The V gene lost 5 bases and the J gene lost 0 bases, with 8 bases spanning the gap.

In this sample, this clonotype turned up many times. This chain uses TRBV12-3 or TRBV12-4 with TRBJ1-6; 8 positions match TRBD1. This CDR3 has 13 residues. Losses at the gene ends were 3 bases for V and 8 bases for J; bases not matched to a gene: 0. The CDR3 nucleotides read TGTGCCAGCAGTTTGACAGGGGATTCACCCCTCCACTTT. This translates into CASSLTGDSPLHF.

This clonotype has ten or more counts. The chain carries TRBV18 and TRBJ2-3; the D is unclear. Per the germline V gene, CDR1 is KGHSH and CDR2 is LQKENI. CDR3 length: 15 residues. The V and J ends lost 5 bases and 0 bases respectively, with 12 bases between them. Here the CDR3 DNA reads TGTGCCAGCTCAGTCACCGAAGGTAGCACAGATACGCAGTATTTT. Protein sequence: CASSVTEGSTDTQYF.

This clonotype has ten or more counts. J is TRBJ1-1 and V is TRBV18; weak D call: TRBD1 (5 bases). The CDR3 extends over 16 amino acids. In germline, CDR1 is KGHSH, CDR2 LQKENI. Trimming stripped 3 bases from V and 1 base from J, with 15 bases between. DNA of the CDR3: TGTGCCAGCTCACCCCGTAGCCGGAGGGGGAACACTGAAGCTTTCTTT. The encoded protein is CASSPRSRRGNTEAFF. Complete variable domain (other parts from reference TRBV18 and TRBJ1-1): NAGVMQNPRHLVRRRGQEARLRCSPMKGHSHVYWYRQLPEEGLKFMVYLQKENIIDESGMPKERFSAEFPKEGPSILRIQQVVRGDSAAYFCASSPRSRRGNTEAFFGQGTRLTVV.

This clonotype was seen many times. The chain carries TRBV5-1 and TRBJ2-3; D unclear. V was cut by 4 bases and J by 1 base, with 10 bases left in between. Germline V lookup: CDR1 SGHRS, CDR2 YFSETQ. The CDR3 contains 14 residues. The CDR3 loop reads CASSPMIGTDTQYF. The CDR3 bases are TGCGCCAGCAGCCCCATGATAGGCACAGATACGCAGTATTTT.

This clonotype was found many times. J is TRBJ1-2 and V is TRBV5-6, with D unresolved. Germline CDR1 is SGHDT and CDR2 is YYEEEE. There are 12 residues in the CDR3. V lost 7 bases to trimming and J lost 6 bases, with 13 bases between them. Written as DNA, the CDR3 is TGTGCCAGCCGTCGAAGGGAAAATGGCTACACCTTC. Amino acids: CASRRRENGYTF.

J is TRBJ2-1 and V is TRBV29-1; 7 nucleotides line up with TRBD1. This CDR3 region has 13 residues. The germline V gene encodes CDR1 SQVTM and CDR2 ANQGSEA. The CDR3 here is CRVRGQTYNEQFF. In DNA, the CDR3 is TGCAGAGTAAGGGGACAGACCTACAATGAGCAGTTCTTC.

In this sample, this clonotype turned up many times. V and J are TRBV2 and TRBJ2-1; 7 bases map to TRBD2. This CDR3 has 14 residues. The germline CDR1 and CDR2 sequences are SNHLY and FYNNEI. V lost 5 bases, J lost 8 bases, and 9 bases stayed unmatched. The CDR3 loop is CASSLAGGGYEQFF. Written as DNA, the CDR3 is TGTGCCAGCAGTTTAGCGGGTGGAGGGTATGAGCAGTTCTTC.

As to this clonotype: This may be a read error: a much more frequent sequence differs by one nucleotide. V and J are TRBV20-1 and TRBJ1-2; possibly TRBD1 for D (5 bases). Trimming cost V 7 bases and J 4 bases, with 16 bases left between them. Germline V gene data show CDR1 as DFQATT and CDR2 as SNEGSKA (reference sequence). The CDR3 contains 13 residues. CDR3: CSDTYRGGYGYTF. The CDR3, as DNA: TGCAGTGATACGTACCGGGGGGGCTATGGCTACACCTTC.